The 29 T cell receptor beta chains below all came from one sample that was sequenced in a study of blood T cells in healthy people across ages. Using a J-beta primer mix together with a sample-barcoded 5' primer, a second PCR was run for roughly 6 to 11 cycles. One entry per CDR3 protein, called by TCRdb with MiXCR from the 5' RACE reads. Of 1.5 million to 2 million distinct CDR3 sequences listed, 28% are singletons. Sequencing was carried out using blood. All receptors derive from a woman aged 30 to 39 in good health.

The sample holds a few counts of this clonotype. In nucleotides, the CDR3 is TGTGCCAGCAGCCAAGGAGGGACGGGCCCTAATTCACCCCTCCACTTT. Protein: CASSQGGTGPNSPLHF. V and J are TRBV3-1 and TRBJ1-6, with D possibly being TRBD1 (5 bases). Germline values: CDR1 LGHDT, CDR2 YNNKEL (reference sequence). The CDR3 contains 16 residues. V lost 1 base, J lost 6 bases, and 13 bases lay in between. The full variable domain, completed using reference TRBV3-1 and TRBJ1-6, is DTAVSQTPKYLVTQMGNDKSIKCEQNLGHDTMYWYKQDSKKFLKIMFSYNNKELIINETVPNRFSPKSPDKAHLNLHINSLELGDSAVYFCASSQGGTGPNSPLHFGNGTRLTVT.

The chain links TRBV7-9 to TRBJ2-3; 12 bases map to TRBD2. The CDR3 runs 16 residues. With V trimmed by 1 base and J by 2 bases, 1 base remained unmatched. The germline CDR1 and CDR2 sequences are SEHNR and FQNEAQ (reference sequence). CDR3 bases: TGTGCCAGCAGCTTAGGGACTAGCGGGACCACAGATACGCAGTATTTT. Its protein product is CASSLGTSGTTDTQYF.

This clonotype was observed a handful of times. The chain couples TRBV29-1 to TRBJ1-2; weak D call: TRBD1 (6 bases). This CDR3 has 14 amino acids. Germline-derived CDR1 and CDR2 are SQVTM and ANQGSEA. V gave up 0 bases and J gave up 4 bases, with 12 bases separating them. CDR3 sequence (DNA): TGCAGCGTTGAAGAGAAGGGGGGGGCCTATGGCTACACCTTC. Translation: CSVEEKGGAYGYTF.

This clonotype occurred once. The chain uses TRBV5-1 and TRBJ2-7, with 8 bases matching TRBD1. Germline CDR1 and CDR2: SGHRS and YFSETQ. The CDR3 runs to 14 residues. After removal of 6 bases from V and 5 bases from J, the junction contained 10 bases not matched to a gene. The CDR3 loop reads CASTGTGGAHEQYF. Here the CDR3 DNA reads TGCGCCAGCACCGGGACAGGCGGAGCTCACGAGCAGTACTTC.

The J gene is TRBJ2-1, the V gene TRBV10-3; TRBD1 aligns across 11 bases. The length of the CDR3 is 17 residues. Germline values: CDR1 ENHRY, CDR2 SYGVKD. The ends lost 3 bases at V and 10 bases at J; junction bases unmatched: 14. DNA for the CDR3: TGTGCCATCAGTGACCCCTCGGGGGACAGGGGGACCTACGAGCAGTTCTTC. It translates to CAISDPSGDRGTYEQFF.

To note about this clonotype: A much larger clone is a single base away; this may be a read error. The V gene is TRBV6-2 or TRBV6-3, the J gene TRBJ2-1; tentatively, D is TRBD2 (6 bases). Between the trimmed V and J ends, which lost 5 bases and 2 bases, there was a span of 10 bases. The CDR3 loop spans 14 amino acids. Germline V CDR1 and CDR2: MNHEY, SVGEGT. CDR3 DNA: TGTGCCAGCAGTGACGGGGGACCCTACAATGAGCAGTTCTTC. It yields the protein CASSDGGPYNEQFF.

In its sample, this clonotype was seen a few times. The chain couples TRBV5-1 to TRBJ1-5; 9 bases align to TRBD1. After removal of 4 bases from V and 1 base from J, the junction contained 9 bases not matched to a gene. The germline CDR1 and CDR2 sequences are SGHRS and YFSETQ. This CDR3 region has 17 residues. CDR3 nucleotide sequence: TGCGCCAGCAGCCCTCCCTCGACAGGGGGGAGCAATCAGCCCCAGCATTTT. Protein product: CASSPPSTGGSNQPQHF.

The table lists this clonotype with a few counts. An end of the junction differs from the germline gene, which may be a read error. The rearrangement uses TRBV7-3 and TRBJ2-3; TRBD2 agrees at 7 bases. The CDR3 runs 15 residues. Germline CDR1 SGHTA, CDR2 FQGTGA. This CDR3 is CTSSLAGGSTDTQYF. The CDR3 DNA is TGTACCAGCAGCTTAGCCGGGGGGAGCACAGATACGCAGTATTTT.

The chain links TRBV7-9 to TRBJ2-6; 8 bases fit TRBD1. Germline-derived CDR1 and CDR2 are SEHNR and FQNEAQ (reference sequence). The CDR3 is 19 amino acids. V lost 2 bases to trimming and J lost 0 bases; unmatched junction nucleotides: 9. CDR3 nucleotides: TGTGCCAGCAGCTTAACGACAGGGGCCTCCTTCTCTGGGGCCAACGTCCTGACTTTC. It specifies CASSLTTGASFSGANVLTF.

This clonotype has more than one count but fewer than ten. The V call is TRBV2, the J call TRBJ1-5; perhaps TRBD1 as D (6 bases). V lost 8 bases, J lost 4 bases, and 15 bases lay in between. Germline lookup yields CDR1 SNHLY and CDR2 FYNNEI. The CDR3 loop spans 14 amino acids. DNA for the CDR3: TGTGCCAGCCAAGGGGGGTACAGAAATCAGCCCCAGCATTTT. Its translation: CASQGGYRNQPQHF.

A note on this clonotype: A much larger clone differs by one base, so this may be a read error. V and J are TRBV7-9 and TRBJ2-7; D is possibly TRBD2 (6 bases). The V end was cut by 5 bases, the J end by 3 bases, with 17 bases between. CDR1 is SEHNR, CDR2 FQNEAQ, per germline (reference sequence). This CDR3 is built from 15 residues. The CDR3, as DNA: TGTGCCAGCAGCCGGGTCGGACTACCCAGCTACGAGCAGTACTTC. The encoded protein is CASSRVGLPSYEQYF.

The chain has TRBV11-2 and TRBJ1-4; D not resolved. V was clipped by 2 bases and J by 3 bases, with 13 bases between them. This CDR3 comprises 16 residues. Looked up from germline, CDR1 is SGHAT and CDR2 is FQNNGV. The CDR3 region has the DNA TGTGCCAGCAGCTTAACGGCAACCGCGTCTAATGAAAAACTGTTTTTT. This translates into CASSLTATASNEKLFF.

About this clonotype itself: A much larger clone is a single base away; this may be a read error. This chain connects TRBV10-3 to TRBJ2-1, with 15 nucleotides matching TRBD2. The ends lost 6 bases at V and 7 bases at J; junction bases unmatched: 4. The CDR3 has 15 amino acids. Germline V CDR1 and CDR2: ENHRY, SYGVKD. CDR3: CAIRSGTSGGNEQFF. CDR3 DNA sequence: TGTGCCATCAGGTCCGGGACTAGCGGGGGGAATGAGCAGTTCTTC.

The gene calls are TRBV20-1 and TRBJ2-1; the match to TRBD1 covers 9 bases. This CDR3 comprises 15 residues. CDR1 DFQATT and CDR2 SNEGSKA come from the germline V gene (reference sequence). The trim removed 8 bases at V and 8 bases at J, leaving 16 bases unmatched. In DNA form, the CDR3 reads TGCAGTCACACCTCCCGGGACAGGGATTTCGATGAGCAGTTCTTC. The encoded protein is CSHTSRDRDFDEQFF.

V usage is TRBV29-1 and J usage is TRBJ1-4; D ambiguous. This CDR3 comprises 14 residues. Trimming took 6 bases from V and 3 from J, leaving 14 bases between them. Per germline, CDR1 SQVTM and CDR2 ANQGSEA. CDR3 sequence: CSVTRLSPNEKLFF. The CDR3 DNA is TGCAGCGTCACAAGACTGTCACCTAATGAAAAACTGTTTTTT.

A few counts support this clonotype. As DNA, the CDR3 is TGTGCCTGGAGGGGAACAGGGCACCCGGTAGAAAAACTGTTTTTT. It codes for CAWRGTGHPVEKLFF. The chain joins TRBV30 to TRBJ1-4; maybe TRBD1 (6 bases). V gave up 3 bases and J gave up 8 bases, with 19 bases separating them. The germline CDR1 and CDR2 sequences are GTSNPN and SVGIG (reference sequence). The CDR3 runs 15 residues.

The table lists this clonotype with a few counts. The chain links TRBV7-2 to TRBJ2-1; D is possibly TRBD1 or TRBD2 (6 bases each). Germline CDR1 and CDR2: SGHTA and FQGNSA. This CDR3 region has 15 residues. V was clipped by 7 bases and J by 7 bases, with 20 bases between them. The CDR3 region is CASTPGAGLGNEQFF. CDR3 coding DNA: TGTGCCAGCACCCCGGGGGCGGGGCTAGGGAATGAGCAGTTCTTC.

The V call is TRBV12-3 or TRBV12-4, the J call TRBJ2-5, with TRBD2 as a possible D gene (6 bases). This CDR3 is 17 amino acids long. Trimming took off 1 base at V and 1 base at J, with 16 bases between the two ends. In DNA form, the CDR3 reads TGTGCCAGCAGTTTAGGTCCGGGAGCAGCAATCCAAGAGACCCAGTACTTC. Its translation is CASSLGPGAAIQETQYF.

The CDR3 region is CSASPGLAETQYF. The CDR3 DNA reads as TGCAGTGCTTCGCCGGGACTAGCGGAGACCCAGTACTTC. The V gene is TRBV20-1, the J gene TRBJ2-7, with 10 bases lining up with TRBD2. The last part of the DNA fits TRBJ2-5 better; the J call may be wrong. The V gene's germline CDR1 is DFQATT and CDR2 SNEGSKA (reference sequence). The CDR3 is made up of 13 amino acids.

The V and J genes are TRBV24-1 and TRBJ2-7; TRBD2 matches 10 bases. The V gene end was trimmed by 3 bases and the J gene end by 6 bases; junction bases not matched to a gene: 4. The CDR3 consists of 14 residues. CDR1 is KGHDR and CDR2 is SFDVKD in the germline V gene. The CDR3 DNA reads TGTGCCACCAGTGATAGCGGGGGGGCCCGCGAGCAGTACTTC. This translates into CATSDSGGAREQYF.

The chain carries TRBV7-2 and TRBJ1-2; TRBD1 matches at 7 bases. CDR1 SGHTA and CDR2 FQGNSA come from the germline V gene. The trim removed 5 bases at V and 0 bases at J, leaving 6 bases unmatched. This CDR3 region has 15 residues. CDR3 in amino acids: CASSQGGQSNYGYTF. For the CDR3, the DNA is TGTGCCAGCAGCCAGGGGGGACAGTCTAACTATGGCTACACCTTC.

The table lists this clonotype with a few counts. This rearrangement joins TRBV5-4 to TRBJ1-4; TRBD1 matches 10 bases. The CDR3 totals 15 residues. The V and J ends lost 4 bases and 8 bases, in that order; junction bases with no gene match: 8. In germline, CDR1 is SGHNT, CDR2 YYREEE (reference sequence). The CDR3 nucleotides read TGTGCCAGCAGCGCCGGGACAGGGGAGAGAGAAAAACTGTTTTTT. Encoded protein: CASSAGTGEREKLFF.

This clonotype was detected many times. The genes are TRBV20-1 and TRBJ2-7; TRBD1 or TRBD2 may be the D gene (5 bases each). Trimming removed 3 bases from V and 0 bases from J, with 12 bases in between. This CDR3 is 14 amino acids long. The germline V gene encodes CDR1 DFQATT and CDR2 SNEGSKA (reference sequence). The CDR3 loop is CSASIYGASYEQYF. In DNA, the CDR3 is TGCAGTGCTAGTATCTACGGGGCCTCCTACGAGCAGTACTTC.

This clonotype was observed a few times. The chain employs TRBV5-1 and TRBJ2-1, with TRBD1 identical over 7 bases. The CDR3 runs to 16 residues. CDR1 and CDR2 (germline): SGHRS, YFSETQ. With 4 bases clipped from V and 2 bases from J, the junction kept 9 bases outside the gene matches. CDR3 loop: CASSPWPGGTYNEQFF. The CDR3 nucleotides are TGCGCCAGCAGCCCTTGGCCAGGGGGAACCTACAATGAGCAGTTCTTC.

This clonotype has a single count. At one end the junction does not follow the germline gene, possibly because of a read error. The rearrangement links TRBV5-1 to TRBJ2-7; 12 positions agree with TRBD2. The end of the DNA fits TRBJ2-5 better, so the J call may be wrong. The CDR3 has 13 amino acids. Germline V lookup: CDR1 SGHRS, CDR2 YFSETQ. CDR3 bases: TGCACCAGCAGACTAGCGGGGGAAGAGACCCAGTACTTC. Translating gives CTSRLAGEETQYF.

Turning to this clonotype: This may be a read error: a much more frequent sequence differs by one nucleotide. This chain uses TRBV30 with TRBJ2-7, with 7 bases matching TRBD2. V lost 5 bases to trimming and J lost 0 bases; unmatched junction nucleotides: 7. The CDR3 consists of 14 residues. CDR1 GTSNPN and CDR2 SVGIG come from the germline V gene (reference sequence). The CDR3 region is CAWATAGLSYEQYF. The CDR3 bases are TGTGCCTGGGCGACAGCGGGACTCTCCTACGAGCAGTACTTC.

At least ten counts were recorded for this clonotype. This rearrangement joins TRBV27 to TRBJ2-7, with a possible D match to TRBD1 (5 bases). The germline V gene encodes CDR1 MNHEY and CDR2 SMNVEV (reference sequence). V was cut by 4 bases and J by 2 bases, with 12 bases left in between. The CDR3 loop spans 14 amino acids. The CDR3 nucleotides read TGTGCCAGCAGTTCCCCGACCAGGGCCTACGAGCAGTACTTC. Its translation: CASSSPTRAYEQYF.

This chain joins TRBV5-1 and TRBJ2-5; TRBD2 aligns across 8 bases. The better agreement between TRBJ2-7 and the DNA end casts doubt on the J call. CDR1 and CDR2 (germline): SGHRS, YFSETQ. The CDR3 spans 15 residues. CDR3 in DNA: TGCGCCAGCAGCCCAAAGACGGGGGGGCCGGACGAGCAGTACTTC. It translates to CASSPKTGGPDEQYF.

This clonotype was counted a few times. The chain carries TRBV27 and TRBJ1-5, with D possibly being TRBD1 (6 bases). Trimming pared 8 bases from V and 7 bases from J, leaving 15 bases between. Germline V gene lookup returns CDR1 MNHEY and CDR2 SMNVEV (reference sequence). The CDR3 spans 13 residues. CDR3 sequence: CASGRGRNQPQHF. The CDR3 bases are TGTGCCAGCGGGCGGGGGCGAAACCAGCCCCAGCATTTT.